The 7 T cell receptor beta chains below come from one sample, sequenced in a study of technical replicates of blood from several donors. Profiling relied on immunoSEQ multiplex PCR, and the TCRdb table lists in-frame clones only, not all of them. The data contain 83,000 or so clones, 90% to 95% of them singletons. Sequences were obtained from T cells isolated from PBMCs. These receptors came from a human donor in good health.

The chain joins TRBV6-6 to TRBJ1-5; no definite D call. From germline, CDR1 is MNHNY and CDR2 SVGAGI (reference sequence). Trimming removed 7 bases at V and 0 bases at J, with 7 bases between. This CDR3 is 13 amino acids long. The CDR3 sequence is CASTPGSNQPQHF. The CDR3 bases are TGTGCCAGCACCCCAGGTAGCAATCAGCCCCAGCATTTT.

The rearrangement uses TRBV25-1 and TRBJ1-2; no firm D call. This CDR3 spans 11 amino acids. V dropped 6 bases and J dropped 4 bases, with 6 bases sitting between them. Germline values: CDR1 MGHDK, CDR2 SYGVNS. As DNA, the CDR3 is TGTGCCAGCAGACCGAGCTATGGCTACACCTTC. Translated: CASRPSYGYTF.

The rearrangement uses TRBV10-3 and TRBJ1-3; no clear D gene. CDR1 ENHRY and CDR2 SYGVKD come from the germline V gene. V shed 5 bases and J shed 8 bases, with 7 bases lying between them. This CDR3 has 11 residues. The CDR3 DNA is TGTGCCATCAGTTCTATAGACACCATATATTTT. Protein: CAISSIDTIYF.

Here the CDR3 DNA reads TGTGCCAGCAGAACGATCCGGGACAGGGTCATGGGTGGCTACACCTTC. It translates to CASRTIRDRVMGGYTF. This chain connects TRBV11-2 to TRBJ1-2, with 9 bases matching TRBD1. The CDR3 contains 16 residues. Unmatched junction bases numbered 15, after V lost 6 bases and J lost 7 bases. Germline CDR1 is SGHAT and CDR2 is FQNNGV. Supplemented by reference TRBV11-2 and TRBJ1-2, the full variable domain reads EAGVAQSPRYKIIEKRQSVAFWCNPISGHATLYWYQQILGQGPKLLIQFQNNGVVDDSQLPKDRFSAERLKGVDSTLKIQPAKLEDSAVYLCASRTIRDRVMGGYTFGSGTRLTVV.

The CDR3 here is CASSEYAGEAYEQYF. The DNA for the CDR3 is TGTGCCAGCAGTGAATATGCGGGAGAAGCCTACGAGCAGTACTTC. This chain connects TRBV6-1 to TRBJ2-7, with 7 bases fitting TRBD2. V trimming: 2 bases; J trimming: 2 bases; junction bases outside the gene matches: 6. The CDR3 runs 15 residues. CDR1 and CDR2 from the germline V gene are MNHNS and SASEGT.

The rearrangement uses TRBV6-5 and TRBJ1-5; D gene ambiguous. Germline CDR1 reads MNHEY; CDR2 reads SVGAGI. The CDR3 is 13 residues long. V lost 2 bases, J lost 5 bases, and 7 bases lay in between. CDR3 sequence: CASSYGQDQPQHF. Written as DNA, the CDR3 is TGTGCCAGCAGTTACGGGCAAGATCAGCCCCAGCATTTT.

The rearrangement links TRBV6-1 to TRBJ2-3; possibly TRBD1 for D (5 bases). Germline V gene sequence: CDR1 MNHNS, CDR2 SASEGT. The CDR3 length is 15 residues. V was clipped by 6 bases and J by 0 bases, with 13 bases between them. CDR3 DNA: TGTGCCAGCAGGGTCAGGGCTACAAGCACAGATACGCAGTATTTT. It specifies CASRVRATSTDTQYF.